Listed below are T cell receptor beta chains from one sample, sequenced in a study of regulatory T cells in long-lasting Graves disease. TCRdb re-called the multiplex PCR reads through MiXCR, storing one row per CDR3 protein. Among roughly 450,000 distinct CDR3 sequences listed, under 25% were seen once. The sample here was peripheral blood mononuclear cells (PBMCs), taken when the disease was refractory, from a patient treated with antithyroid drugs. The source is a female donor with Graves disease. CDR3s include the opening cysteine and the closing phenylalanine or tryptophan. Each record gives: D gene, J gene, V gene, clone size, CDR3 protein, CDR3 DNA. D genes are given only for firm matches. Only some rows state a clone size, as once, few, many or a class for expanded clones.

>.|TRBJ1-2|TRBV6-5|.
CASSYSRDLGYTF
TGTGCCAGCAGTTACTCGAGGGACCTGGGCTACACCTTC
>.|TRBJ1-5|TRBV28|many
CASSQGHGNQPQHF
TGTGCCAGCAGTCAGGGGCACGGCAATCAGCCCCAGCATTTT
>.|TRBJ2-7|TRBV13|few
CASSFGGQNEQYF
TGTGCCAGCAGCTTCGGGGGGCAAAACGAGCAGTACTTC
>TRBD2|TRBJ2-5|TRBV4-3|.
CASSQYGTSGSRETQYF
TGCGCCAGCAGCCAATATGGGACTAGCGGGAGTCGGGAGACCCAGTACTTC
>.|TRBJ2-7|TRBV6-2/TRBV6-3|many
CASSYGAPRVYEQYF
TGTGCCAGCAGTTACGGGGCCCCAAGGGTCTACGAGCAGTACTTC
>.|TRBJ1-1|TRBV5-5|few
CASNYRVANTEAFF
TGTGCCAGCAACTACCGGGTCGCGAACACTGAAGCTTTCTTT
>.|TRBJ2-7|TRBV6-2/TRBV6-3|few
CASSYALLGEEQYF
TGTGCCAGCAGTTATGCCCTCCTAGGGGAAGAGCAGTACTTC
>TRBD2|TRBJ2-3|TRBV3-1|.
CASSLTSGGTDTQYF
TGTGCCAGCAGCCTTACTAGCGGGGGTACAGATACGCAGTATTTT
>.|TRBJ2-7|TRBV9|once
CASSVESTGGPYEQYF
TGTGCCAGCAGCGTAGAGTCCACGGGGGGCCCCTACGAGCAGTACTTC
>TRBD1|TRBJ2-1|TRBV6-1|.
CASGQGAGEQFF
TGTGCCAGCGGACAGGGGGCGGGTGAGCAGTTCTTC
>.|TRBJ1-1|TRBV28|many
CASSLDWWLGNSEAFF
TGTGCCAGCAGCTTGGATTGGTGGCTGGGGAACTCTGAAGCTTTCTTT
>.|TRBJ2-7|TRBV20-1|few
CSARSSSYEQYF
TGCAGTGCTAGGAGCAGCTCCTACGAGCAGTACTTC
>.|TRBJ2-5|TRBV6-2/TRBV6-3|.
CASSLTYDTQYF
TGTGCCAGCAGCCTTACCTACGATACCCAGTACTTC
>.|TRBJ1-2|TRBV10-3|.
CAIRKARDSYTF
TGTGCCATCAGGAAAGCCAGAGATAGCTACACCTTC
>.|TRBJ2-2|TRBV2|many
CASSPTVGELFF
TGTGCCAGCAGTCCTACCGTCGGGGAGCTGTTTTTT
>TRBD2|TRBJ2-7|TRBV18|many
CASSPREGSSYEQYF
TGTGCCAGCTCACCCCGGGAGGGGTCCTCCTACGAGCAGTACTTC
>TRBD2|TRBJ2-5|TRBV27|many
CASSVGTSGRETQYF
TGTGCCAGCAGTGTGGGGACTAGCGGGAGAGAGACCCAGTACTTC
>TRBD2|TRBJ2-7|TRBV6-1|.
CASSEPTSGKYEQYF
TGTGCCAGCAGTGAACCGACTAGCGGGAAGTACGAGCAGTACTTC
>.|TRBJ1-2|TRBV5-1|many
CASSLLTDNYGYTF
TGCGCCAGCAGCTTGTTAACGGACAACTATGGCTACACCTTC
>TRBD1|TRBJ1-5|TRBV20-1|many
CSAKDRGAYQPQHF
TGCAGTGCTAAGGACAGGGGTGCTTATCAGCCCCAGCATTTT
>TRBD2|TRBJ2-7|TRBV29-1|many
CSVQAGGTYEQYF
TGCAGCGTCCAAGCGGGAGGGACCTACGAGCAGTACTTC
>.|TRBJ2-5|TRBV3-1|many
CASRQGGQETQYF
TGTGCCAGCAGACAAGGGGGCCAAGAGACCCAGTACTTC
>TRBD2|TRBJ2-7|TRBV11-1|many
CASSLVAGGPHEQYF
TGTGCCAGCAGCTTAGTGGCGGGAGGGCCCCACGAGCAGTACTTC
>TRBD1|TRBJ2-7|TRBV5-1|.
CASSLALTGVGGEQYF
TGCGCCAGCAGCTTGGCTTTGACAGGGGTGGGTGGCGAGCAGTACTTC
>TRBD1|TRBJ1-6|TRBV19|few
CASNTGGNSPLHF
TGTGCCAGTAATACAGGGGGAAATTCACCCCTCCACTTT
>.|TRBJ2-7|TRBV6-6|many
CASSYSYYEQYF
TGTGCCAGCAGTTACTCGTACTACGAGCAGTACTTC
>TRBD2|TRBJ2-3|TRBV27|few
CASSRAGRPRGDTQYF
TGTGCCAGCAGTCGGGCCGGGAGGCCCCGCGGGGATACGCAGTATTTT
>TRBD1|TRBJ1-2|TRBV10-3|many
CAISDTITGQDANYGYTF
TGTGCCATCAGTGATACGATTACGGGACAGGACGCTAACTATGGCTACACCTTC
>.|TRBJ2-7|TRBV6-5|many
CASSYQQGSYEQYF
TGTGCCAGCAGTTACCAACAGGGCTCCTACGAGCAGTACTTC
>.|TRBJ2-6|TRBV12-3/TRBV12-4|many
CASSLSSGANVLTF
TGTGCCAGCAGCTTGAGCTCTGGGGCCAACGTCCTGACTTTC
>.|TRBJ1-5|TRBV28|many
CASSLPQRVAQPQHF
TGTGCCAGCAGTTTACCCCAGAGGGTCGCACAGCCCCAGCATTTT
>.|TRBJ2-7|TRBV6-2/TRBV6-3|few
CASSLLYRSSYEQYF
TGTGCCAGCAGCTTACTTTACCGAAGCTCCTACGAGCAGTACTTC
>TRBD2|TRBJ2-7|TRBV27|many
CASSFLGVAGETYEQYF
TGTGCCAGCAGTTTCCTAGGGGTAGCGGGAGAGACCTACGAGCAGTACTTC
>TRBD1|TRBJ2-5|TRBV27|many
CASRRGQVPRGQETQYF
TGTGCCAGTCGCCGGGGACAGGTTCCCCGAGGGCAAGAGACCCAGTACTTC
>.|TRBJ1-2|TRBV3-1|.
CASSQDQTDYGYTF
TGTGCCAGCAGCCAAGATCAGACAGACTATGGCTACACCTTC
>TRBD2|TRBJ2-5|TRBV18|many
CASSPGTTGREETQYF
TGTGCCAGCTCACCAGGGACTACCGGGAGAGAAGAGACCCAGTACTTC
>.|TRBJ2-1|TRBV28|.
CASSLNSYNEQFF
TGTGCCAGCAGTTTGAATAGTTACAATGAGCAGTTCTTC
>TRBD1|TRBJ2-3|TRBV11-2|few
CASSLSGGADTQYF
TGTGCCAGCAGCCTCTCAGGGGGTGCAGATACGCAGTATTTT
>.|TRBJ1-4|TRBV12-3/TRBV12-4|.
CASSLEGRRPYF
TGTGCCAGCAGTTTAGAAGGGCGACGGCCCTATTTT
>TRBD1|TRBJ1-2|TRBV27|many
CASRGQGRGGYTF
TGTGCCAGCAGGGGACAGGGACGGGGTGGCTACACCTTC
>.|TRBJ2-7|TRBV4-1|.
CASSPHGEGTSYEQYF
TGCGCCAGCAGCCCCCACGGTGAGGGAACCTCCTACGAGCAGTACTTC
>TRBD1|TRBJ2-1|TRBV29-1|few
CSVGRGDRGEQFF
TGCAGCGTTGGTAGAGGGGACAGGGGTGAGCAGTTCTTC
>TRBD2|TRBJ2-1|TRBV5-1|few
CASSLAGGRANEQFF
TGCGCCAGCAGCTTGGCTGGCGGGAGGGCCAATGAGCAGTTCTTC
>TRBD1|TRBJ2-1|TRBV7-2|few
CASSLGATGGVEQFF
TGTGCCAGCAGCTTAGGAGCGACAGGGGGAGTTGAGCAGTTCTTC